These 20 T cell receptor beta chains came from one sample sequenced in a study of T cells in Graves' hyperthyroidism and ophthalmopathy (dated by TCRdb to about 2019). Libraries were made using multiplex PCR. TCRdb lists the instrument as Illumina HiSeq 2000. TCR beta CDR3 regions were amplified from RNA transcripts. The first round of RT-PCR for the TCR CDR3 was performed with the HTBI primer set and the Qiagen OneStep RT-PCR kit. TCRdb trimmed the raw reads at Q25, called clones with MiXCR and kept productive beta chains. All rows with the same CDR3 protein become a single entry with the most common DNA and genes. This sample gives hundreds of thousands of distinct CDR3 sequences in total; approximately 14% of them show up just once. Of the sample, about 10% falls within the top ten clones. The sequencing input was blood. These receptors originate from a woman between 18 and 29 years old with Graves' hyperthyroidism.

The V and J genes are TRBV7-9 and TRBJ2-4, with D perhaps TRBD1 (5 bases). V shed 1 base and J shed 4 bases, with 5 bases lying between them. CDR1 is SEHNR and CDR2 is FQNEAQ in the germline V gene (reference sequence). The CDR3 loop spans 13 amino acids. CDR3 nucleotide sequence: TGTGCCAGCAGCTTAGAGGGGAAAAACATTCAGTACTTC. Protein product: CASSLEGKNIQYF.

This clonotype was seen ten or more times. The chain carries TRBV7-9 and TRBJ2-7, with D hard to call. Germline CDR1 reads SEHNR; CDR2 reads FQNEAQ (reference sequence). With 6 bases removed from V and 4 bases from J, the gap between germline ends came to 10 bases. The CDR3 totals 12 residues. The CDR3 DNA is TGTGCCAGCAGTATAACTGCTTACGAGCAGTACTTC. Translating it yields CASSITAYEQYF.

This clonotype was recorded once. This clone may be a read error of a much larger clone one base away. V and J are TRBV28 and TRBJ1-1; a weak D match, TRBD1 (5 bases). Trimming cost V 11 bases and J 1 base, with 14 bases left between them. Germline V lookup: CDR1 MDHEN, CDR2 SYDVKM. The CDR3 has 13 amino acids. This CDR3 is CAGIIGTNTEAFF. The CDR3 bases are TGTGCCGGCATTATCGGGACGAACACTGAAGCTTTCTTT.

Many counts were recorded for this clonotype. CDR3 sequence reads: CASSHSGASYNEQFF. CDR3 coding DNA: TGTGCCAGCAGTCATAGCGGGGCCTCCTACAATGAGCAGTTCTTC. The rearrangement uses TRBV3-1 and TRBJ2-1, with 8 nucleotides matching TRBD2. CDR3 size: 15 residues. V dropped 6 bases and J dropped 0; count of bases not matched to a gene: 4. Germline assignment: CDR1 LGHDT and CDR2 YNNKEL (reference sequence).

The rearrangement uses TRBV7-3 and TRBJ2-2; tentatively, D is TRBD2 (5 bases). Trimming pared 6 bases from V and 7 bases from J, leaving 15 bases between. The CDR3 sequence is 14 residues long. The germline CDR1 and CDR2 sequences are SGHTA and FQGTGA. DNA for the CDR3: TGTGCCAGCAGTCCGGGGTCCAGTGGCGGGGAGCTGTTTTTT. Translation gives CASSPGSSGGELFF.

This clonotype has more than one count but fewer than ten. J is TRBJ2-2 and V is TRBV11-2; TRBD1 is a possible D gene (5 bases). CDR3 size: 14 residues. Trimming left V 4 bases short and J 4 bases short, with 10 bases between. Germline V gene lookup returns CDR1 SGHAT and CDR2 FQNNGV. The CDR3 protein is CASSSTVPTGELFF. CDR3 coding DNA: TGTGCCAGCAGCTCGACAGTTCCCACCGGGGAGCTGTTTTTT.

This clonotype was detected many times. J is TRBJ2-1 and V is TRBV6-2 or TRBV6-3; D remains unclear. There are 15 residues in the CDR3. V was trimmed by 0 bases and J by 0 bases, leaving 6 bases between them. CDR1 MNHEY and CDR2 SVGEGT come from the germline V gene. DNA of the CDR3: TGTGCCAGCAGTTACTCCCCGGGCTCCTACAATGAGCAGTTCTTC. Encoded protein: CASSYSPGSYNEQFF.

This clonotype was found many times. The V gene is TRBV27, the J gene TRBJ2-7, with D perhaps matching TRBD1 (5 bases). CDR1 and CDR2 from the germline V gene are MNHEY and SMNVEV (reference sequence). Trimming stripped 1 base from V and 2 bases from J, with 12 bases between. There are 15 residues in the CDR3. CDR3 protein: CASSLFSGPPYEQYF. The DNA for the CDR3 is TGTGCCAGCAGTTTATTTTCAGGGCCCCCCTACGAGCAGTACTTC.

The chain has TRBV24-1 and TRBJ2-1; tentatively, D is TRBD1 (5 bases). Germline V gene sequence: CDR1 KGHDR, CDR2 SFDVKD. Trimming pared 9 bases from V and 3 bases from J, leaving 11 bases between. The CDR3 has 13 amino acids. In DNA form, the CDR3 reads TGTGCCACCTCCCCGGACAACTACAATGAGCAGTTCTTC. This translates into CATSPDNYNEQFF.

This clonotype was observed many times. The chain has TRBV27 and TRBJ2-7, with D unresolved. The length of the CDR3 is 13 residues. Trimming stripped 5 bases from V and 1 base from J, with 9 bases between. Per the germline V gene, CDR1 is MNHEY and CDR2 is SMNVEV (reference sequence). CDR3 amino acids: CASSPLGSYEQYF. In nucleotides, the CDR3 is TGTGCCAGCAGTCCACTTGGGTCCTACGAGCAGTACTTC.

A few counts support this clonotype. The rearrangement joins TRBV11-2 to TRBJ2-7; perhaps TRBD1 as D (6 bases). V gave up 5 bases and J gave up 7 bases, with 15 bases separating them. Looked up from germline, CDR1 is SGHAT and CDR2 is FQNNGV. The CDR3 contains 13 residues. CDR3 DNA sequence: TGTGCCAGCAGCCCGGGCAGGGGCTCTGAGCAGTACTTC. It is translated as CASSPGRGSEQYF.

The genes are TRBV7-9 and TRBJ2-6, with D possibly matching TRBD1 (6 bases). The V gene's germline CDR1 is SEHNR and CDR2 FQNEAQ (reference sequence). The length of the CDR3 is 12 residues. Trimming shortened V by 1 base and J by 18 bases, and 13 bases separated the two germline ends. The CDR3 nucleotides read TGTGCCAGCAGCTTAGACGGCGGACAGAAGACTTTC. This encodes CASSLDGGQKTF.

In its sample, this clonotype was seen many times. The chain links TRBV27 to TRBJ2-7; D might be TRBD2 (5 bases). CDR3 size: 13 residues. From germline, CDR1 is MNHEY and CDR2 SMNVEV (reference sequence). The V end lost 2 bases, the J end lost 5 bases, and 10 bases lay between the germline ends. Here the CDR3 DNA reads TGTGCCAGCAGTTTAATGAGGACTGACGAGCAGTACTTC. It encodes CASSLMRTDEQYF.

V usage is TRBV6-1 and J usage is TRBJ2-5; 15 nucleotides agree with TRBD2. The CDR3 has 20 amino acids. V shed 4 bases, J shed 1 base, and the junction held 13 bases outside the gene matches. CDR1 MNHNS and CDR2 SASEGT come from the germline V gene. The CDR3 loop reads CASSGLGVVGLAGGQETQYF. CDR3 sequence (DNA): TGTGCCAGCAGTGGCTTGGGAGTCGTGGGACTAGCGGGAGGCCAAGAGACCCAGTACTTC.

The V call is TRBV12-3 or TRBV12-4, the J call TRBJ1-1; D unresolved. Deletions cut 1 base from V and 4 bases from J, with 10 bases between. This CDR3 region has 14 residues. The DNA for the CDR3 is TGTGCCAGCAGTTTAGGTCTCGGGGTCACTGAAGCTTTCTTT. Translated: CASSLGLGVTEAFF.

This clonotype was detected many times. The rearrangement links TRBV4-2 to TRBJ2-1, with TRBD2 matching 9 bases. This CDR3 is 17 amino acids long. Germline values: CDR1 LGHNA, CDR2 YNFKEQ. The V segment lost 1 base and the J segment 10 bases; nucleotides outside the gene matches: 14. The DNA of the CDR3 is TGTGCCAGCAGCCAAGCTGGCGGGAGGGCCGACTTTTGGGAGCAGTTCTTC. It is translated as CASSQAGGRADFWEQFF.

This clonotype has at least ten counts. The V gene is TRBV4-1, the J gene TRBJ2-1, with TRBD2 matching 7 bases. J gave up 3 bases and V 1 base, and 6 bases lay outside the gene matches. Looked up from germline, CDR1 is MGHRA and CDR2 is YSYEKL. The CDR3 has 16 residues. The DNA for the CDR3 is TGCGCCAGCAGCCAAGTACCGGGAGGCTTCTACAATGAGCAGTTCTTC. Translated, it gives CASSQVPGGFYNEQFF.

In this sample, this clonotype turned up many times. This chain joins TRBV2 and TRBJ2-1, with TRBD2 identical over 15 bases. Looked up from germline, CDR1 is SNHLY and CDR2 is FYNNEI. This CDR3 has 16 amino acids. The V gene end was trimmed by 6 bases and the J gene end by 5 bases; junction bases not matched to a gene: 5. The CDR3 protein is CASRGTSGRNHNEQFF. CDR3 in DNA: TGTGCCAGCAGGGGGACTAGCGGGAGGAACCACAATGAGCAGTTCTTC.

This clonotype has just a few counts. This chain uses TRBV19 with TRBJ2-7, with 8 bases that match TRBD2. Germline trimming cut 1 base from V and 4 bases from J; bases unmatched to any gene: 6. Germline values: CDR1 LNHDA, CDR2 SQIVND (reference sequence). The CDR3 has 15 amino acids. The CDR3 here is CASSIGAGGEYEQYF. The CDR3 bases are TGTGCCAGTAGTATAGGGGCGGGAGGCGAATACGAGCAGTACTTC.

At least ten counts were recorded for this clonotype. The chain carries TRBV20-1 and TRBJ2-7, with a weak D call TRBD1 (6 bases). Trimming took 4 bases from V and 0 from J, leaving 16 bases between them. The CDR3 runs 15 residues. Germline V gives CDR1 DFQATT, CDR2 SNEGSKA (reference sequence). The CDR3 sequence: CSANSITGSSYEQYF. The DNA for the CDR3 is TGCAGTGCTAATAGCATTACAGGGAGCTCCTACGAGCAGTACTTC.